This is a list of T cell receptor beta chains from one sample in a study of vaccination effects on CD4 cells after COVID-19. Which antigens these TCRs recognize remains unknown. Generated by immunoSEQ multiplex PCR, the TCRdb table keeps only in-frame clones and is missing some. The profile shows approximately 45,000 clones, about 75% of them singletons. The sample in question was CD4+ T cells from PBMCs cultured without peptide, obtained before COVID-19 vaccination. These receptors were taken from a human donor who had a prior SARS-CoV-2 infection. Each CDR3 is given with its conserved first and last residue.

>TRBJ1-5|TRBV12-3/TRBV12-4
CASSFQRGQPQHF
>TRBJ2-7|TRBV6-5
CASSYLGPYEQYF
>TRBJ2-5|TRBV7-2
CASSFDSGGTQYF
>TRBJ2-2|TRBV6-5
CASSYASPMGGELFF
>TRBJ2-1|TRBV11-1
CASSGTGGYNEQFF
>TRBJ1-5|TRBV27
CASSFYGFGGQPQHF
>TRBJ1-1|TRBV27
CASIKGGNTEAFF
>TRBJ2-2|TRBV27
CASSFTGRRETGELFF
>TRBJ2-1|TRBV14
CASSQDRGRYNEQFF
>TRBJ2-7|TRBV7-9
CASSLLGLAAYEQYF
>TRBJ2-3|TRBV19
CASSRVAGHTDTQYF
>TRBJ2-1|TRBV10-3
CATRNSGGYNEQFF
>TRBJ2-1|TRBV5-4
CASSFLSSGSRREQFF
>TRBJ2-1|TRBV6-2/TRBV6-3
CASSYTTGTSGSAPYNEQFF
>TRBJ2-3|TRBV18
CASSPQGAGGTDTQYF
>TRBJ2-7|TRBV15
CATSREKGSYEQYF
>TRBJ1-3|TRBV5-6
CASSLFTALGGNTIYF
>TRBJ2-3|TRBV4-3
CASSQGRRVGGAGDTQYF
>TRBJ2-3|TRBV10-3
CAINPAGVEDTQYF
>TRBJ1-4|TRBV6-4
CASLGQGTTNEKPVF
>TRBJ2-1|TRBV20-1
CSAYTPNEQFF
>TRBJ1-2|TRBV11-1
CASSAMTGGNGYTF
>TRBJ1-1|TRBV6-1
CASSETMGVTTEAFF
>TRBJ2-7|TRBV9
CASSPAGSSYEQYF
>TRBJ2-7|TRBV5-4
CASSQRGTAGEQYF